Listed below are T cell receptor beta chains from one sample, sequenced in a study of response to subunit inactivated influenza vaccine. TCRdb processed the RT-PCR reads anew with MiXCR; each CDR3 protein has one entry. The table shows roughly 620,000 distinct CDR3 sequences, with roughly 10% occurring only once. This sample also appeared in a second study, on T cells expressing NK-cell markers.

Source: PBMCs from blood, taken on the day of vaccination. The receptors were sampled from a man aged 50-59 years who received an inactivated influenza vaccine. Both conserved end residues are part of each CDR3. Each record gives: clone size, V gene, D gene, J gene, CDR3 DNA, CDR3 protein. D genes are given only for firm matches. The size field is filled for only some rows; it gives once, few, many or a size class.

>-|TRBV4-3|TRBD2|TRBJ2-7
TGCGCCAGCAGCCAAGAAGGCGGGATTAGCGGGAGTCCCCACGAGCAGTACTTC
CASSQEGGISGSPHEQYF
>-|TRBV10-2|-|TRBJ1-5
TGCGCCAGCAGTGAGTCTGGGGGGCCAGGCAATCAGCCCCAGCATTTT
CASSESGGPGNQPQHF
>-|TRBV5-1|-|TRBJ2-2
TGCGCCAGCAGCTTGGGTCAGGGTCGGGACCCCGGGGAGCTGTTTTTT
CASSLGQGRDPGELFF
>-|TRBV3-1|-|TRBJ2-5
TGTGCCAGCAGCCAAGAGATGACCCAGTACTTC
CASSQEMTQYF
>few|TRBV10-3|-|TRBJ1-1
TGTGCCATCAGTGAGATTGAAGGGGGAGTGAACACTGAAGCTTTCTTT
CAISEIEGGVNTEAFF
>-|TRBV20-1|-|TRBJ2-7
TGCAGTGCTAGATTCAGGGCCGGGGACGAGCAGTACTTC
CSARFRAGDEQYF
>many|TRBV20-1|-|TRBJ2-3
TGCAGTGCTAGAGACCGCACAGATACGCAGTATTTT
CSARDRTDTQYF
>many|TRBV29-1|-|TRBJ2-7
TGCAGCGTTGAAAGGGGCAACTACGAGCAGTACTTC
CSVERGNYEQYF
>-|TRBV11-2|TRBD2|TRBJ2-1
TGTGCCAGCAGCTGGGTAGCGGGGGGGTTGGTTAATGAGCAGTTCTTC
CASSWVAGGLVNEQFF
>-|TRBV12-3/TRBV12-4|TRBD2|TRBJ2-7
TGTGCCAGCAGTAGGACTAGCGGGGGGCCCTACGAGCAGTACTTC
CASSRTSGGPYEQYF
>many|TRBV20-1|-|TRBJ2-2
TGCAGTGCTAGAGATCGGTTGATGAACACCGGGGAGCTGTTTTTT
CSARDRLMNTGELFF
>-|TRBV3-1|-|TRBJ2-7
TGTGCCAGCAGCCAAGAGGGGAACGAGCAGTACTTC
CASSQEGNEQYF
>-|TRBV27|-|TRBJ1-2
TGTGCCAGCAGTTTAGGGCCCCGCGGCTATGGCTACACCTTC
CASSLGPRGYGYTF
>few|TRBV27|-|TRBJ2-2
TGTGCCAGCAGTTTCTACCCCTCGAACACCGGGGAGCTGTTTTTT
CASSFYPSNTGELFF
>many|TRBV6-1|-|TRBJ2-5
TGTGCCAGCAGTAGCGGTCCTTCAGACCTCCAAGAGACCCAGTACTTC
CASSSGPSDLQETQYF
>-|TRBV7-2|-|TRBJ2-2
TGTGCCAGCACCCCAGGGACGAACACCGGGGAGCTGTTTTTT
CASTPGTNTGELFF